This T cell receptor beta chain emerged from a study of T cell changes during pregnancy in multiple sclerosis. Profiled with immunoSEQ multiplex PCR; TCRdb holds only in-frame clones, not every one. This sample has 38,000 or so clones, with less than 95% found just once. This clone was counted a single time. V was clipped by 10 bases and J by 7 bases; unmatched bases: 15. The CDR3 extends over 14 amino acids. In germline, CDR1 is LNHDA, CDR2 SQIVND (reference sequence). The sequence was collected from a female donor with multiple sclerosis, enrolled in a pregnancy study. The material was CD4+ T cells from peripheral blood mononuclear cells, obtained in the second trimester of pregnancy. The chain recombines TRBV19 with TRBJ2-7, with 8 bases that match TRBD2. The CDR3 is CATTFERETGEQYF. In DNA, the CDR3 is TGTGCCACTACATTCGAGCGGGAGACGGGGGAGCAGTACTTC.